This T cell receptor (beta chain) is drawn from a study of OX40 agonist ivuxolimab in advanced cancers. This clone was detected only a few times. V lost 6 bases and J 8 bases, leaving 14 bases between the germline ends. The V gene's germline CDR1 is MNHEY and CDR2 SMNVEV (reference sequence). The CDR3 is 13 amino acids. Data came from immunoSEQ multiplex PCR; TCRdb stores just in-frame clones and leaves some out. The repertoire includes more than 45,000 clones, about 89% of them detected once, and 9% to 15% sits in the top ten. Sample: CD4+ or CD8+ T cells sorted from blood, taken in a trial of the OX40 agonist ivuxolimab. This clonotype was sampled from an adult with an advanced solid tumor such as melanoma, head and neck, liver or kidney cancer. V usage is TRBV27 and J usage is TRBJ2-4, with D unresolved. The CDR3 DNA sequence: TGTGCCAGCAGCCTTCTCCCCGACGACATTCAGTACTTC. Its translation: CASSLLPDDIQYF.